These 7 T cell receptor beta chains came from one sample sequenced in a study of blood T cell repertoires in COVID-19. Sequenced by immunoSEQ multiplex PCR; TCRdb stores in-frame clones only, minus some. The sample carries 220,000 or so clones, 86% recorded once. Specimen: PBMCs or T cells enriched from blood (not recorded which). These receptors came from a woman in her forties or fifties who had recovered from COVID-19.

The chain uses TRBV7-2 and TRBJ1-2; D is undetermined. Germline V lookup: CDR1 SGHTA, CDR2 FQGNSA. This CDR3 is built from 13 residues. Trimming removed 5 bases at V and 4 bases at J, with 11 bases between. The CDR3 bases are TGTGCCAGCAGCGCTCAGGAAAGCTATGGCTACACCTTC. Amino acid sequence: CASSAQESYGYTF.

The chain recombines TRBV5-1 with TRBJ2-5; 7 bases line up with TRBD2. Germline V gene lookup returns CDR1 SGHRS and CDR2 YFSETQ. The CDR3 has 15 amino acids. With V trimmed by 1 base and J by 4 bases, 7 bases remained unmatched. CDR3 nucleotides: TGCGCCAGCAGCTTGACCAGCGGGATGGGAGAGACCCAGTACTTC. It translates to CASSLTSGMGETQYF.

The gene calls are TRBV11-3 and TRBJ2-3; 9 nucleotides match TRBD1. Germline loops: CDR1 SGHNT, CDR2 YENEEA. The CDR3 runs to 15 residues. The J segment lost 3 bases and the V segment lost 2 bases, leaving 3 bases of the junction unmatched. The CDR3 loop reads CASSLMGQGTDTQYF. The CDR3 nucleotides read TGTGCCAGCAGCTTAATGGGACAGGGAACAGATACGCAGTATTTT. Together with reference TRBV11-3 and TRBJ2-3, the CDR3 gives the full variable domain: EAGVVQSPRYKIIEKKQPVAFWCNPISGHNTLYWYLQNLGQGPELLIRYENEEAVDDSQLPKDRFSAERLKGVDSTLKIQPAELGDSAVYLCASSLMGQGTDTQYFGPGTRLTVL.

V is TRBV14 and J is TRBJ2-5; D may be TRBD2 (5 bases). CDR3 size: 16 residues. V was clipped by 0 bases and J by 5 bases, with 16 bases between them. CDR1 is SGHDN and CDR2 is FVKESK in the germline V gene. CDR3 sequence (DNA): TGTGCCAGCAGCCAAGATGGGGTCCTAGCTCCCGAGACCCAGTACTTC. Residues: CASSQDGVLAPETQYF.

This chain joins TRBV5-1 and TRBJ1-4; unclear D gene. V was shortened by 0 bases and J by 4 bases, with 10 bases between the two germline ends. The CDR3 has 15 residues. CDR1 is SGHRS, CDR2 YFSETQ, per germline. The CDR3 DNA follows: TGCGCCAGCAGCTTGGGGGCCTCCTTTAATGAAAAACTGTTTTTT. This gives the protein CASSLGASFNEKLFF.

V gene TRBV24-1 combines with J gene TRBJ2-3, with D perhaps matching TRBD2 (5 bases). The V end was cut by 0 bases, the J end by 0 bases, with 12 bases between. Germline loops: CDR1 KGHDR, CDR2 SFDVKD. The CDR3 consists of 17 residues. The CDR3 DNA follows: TGTGCCACCAGTGATTTGAACGCGGGTCCTAGCACAGATACGCAGTATTTT. Amino acids: CATSDLNAGPSTDTQYF.

The rearrangement uses TRBV9 and TRBJ1-1; 9 bases agree with TRBD1. This CDR3 comprises 15 residues. Germline V lookup: CDR1 SGDLS, CDR2 YYNGEE. V was clipped by 0 bases and J by 0 bases; unmatched bases: 0. This chain's CDR3 is CASSVGTGVNTEAFF. CDR3 DNA: TGTGCCAGCAGCGTAGGGACAGGGGTGAACACTGAAGCTTTCTTT. Based on the CDR3 plus reference TRBV9 and TRBJ1-1, the full variable domain is DSGVTQTPKHLITATGQRVTLRCSPRSGDLSVYWYQQSLDQGLQFLIQYYNGEERAKGNILERFSAQQFPDLHSELNLSSLELGDSALYFCASSVGTGVNTEAFFGQGTRLTVV.